This paragraph reports one T cell receptor beta chain. Its target is not known. With 1 base clipped from V and 2 bases from J, the junction kept 7 bases outside the gene matches. The CDR3 contains 16 residues. Germline V CDR1 and CDR2: KGHSH, LQKENI. The data are from a study of beta chain features in type 1 diabetes. Study results and caveats: It was not settled here whether HLA type affects TCRB rearrangement. People with Type 1 diabetes carried modestly yet significantly shorter TCRB CDR3s in all four CD4+ subsets.

Every bit of the isolated RNA underwent reverse transcription, so sequencing read expressed TCRB transcripts. Produced via immunoSEQ multiplex PCR; TCRdb's table is partial and in-frame only. The table lists around 250,000 clones, less than 35% of them singletons. The specimen sequenced was central memory CD4+ T cells from blood. This chain uses TRBV18 with TRBJ2-5; 7 bases map to TRBD2. The source of this sequence is a man younger than 40 in good health. The CDR3 loop reads CASSPLPGTIQETQYF. Written as DNA, the CDR3 is TGTGCCAGCTCACCACTGCCGGGGACTATACAAGAGACCCAGTACTTC.